A single sample gave rise to the 27 T cell receptor beta chains below, sequenced in a study of shared clonotypes between healthy human individuals. The table came from immunoSEQ multiplex PCR; TCRdb's copy has only in-frame clones and leaves some out. Among 800,000 to 1,200,000 clones, around 78% were seen once, and the ten largest hold under 0.65%. Sequenced material: memory CD4+ T cells from PBMCs. As to subset: CD45RA-negative fraction. The receptors originated from a man aged 18 to 35 in good health. Some clones in this sample may be carry-over from other donors' samples.

The sample holds a few counts of this clone. The chain employs TRBV21-1 and TRBJ2-2. TRBV21-1 is listed as a pseudogene. The CDR3 totals 15 residues. DNA of the CDR3: TGTGCCAGCAGCCATGGGGATGGAGACACCGGGGAGCTGTTTTTT. It yields the protein CASSHGDGDTGELFF.

This chain uses TRBV28 with TRBJ2-3; D not certain. This CDR3 has 16 amino acids. The germline V gene encodes CDR1 MDHEN and CDR2 SYDVKM. Between the trimmed V and J ends, which lost 2 bases and 2 bases, there was a span of 14 bases. The CDR3 DNA reads TGTGCCAGCAGTTTAAATTCTTGGCAAGCCACAGATACGCAGTATTTT. The encoded protein is CASSLNSWQATDTQYF. The whole variable domain, filled in from reference TRBV28 and TRBJ2-3, reads DVKVTQSSRYLVKRTGEKVFLECVQDMDHENMFWYRQDPGLGLRLIYFSYDVKMKEKGDIPEGYSVSREKKERFSLILESASTNQTSMYLCASSLNSWQATDTQYFGPGTRLTVL.

This chain joins TRBV14 and TRBJ2-3, with 8 bases that match TRBD2. V gave up 4 bases and J gave up 9 bases; unmatched junction bases: 9. Germline V CDR1 and CDR2: SGHDN, FVKESK. The CDR3 extends over 14 amino acids. The chain's CDR3 is CASSPGLEMGTQYF. CDR3 DNA: TGTGCCAGCAGCCCGGGACTAGAGATGGGAACGCAGTATTTT. The variable domain in full, completed from reference TRBV14 and TRBJ2-3, reads EAGVTQFPSHSVIEKGQTVTLRCDPISGHDNLYWYRRVMGKEIKFLLHFVKESKQDESGMPNNRFLAERTGGTYSTLKVQPAELEDSGVYFCASSPGLEMGTQYFGPGTRLTVL.

The chain joins TRBV4-3 to TRBJ2-1, with D possibly being TRBD2 (5 bases). This CDR3 region has 15 residues. Trimming stripped 0 bases from V and 7 bases from J, with 13 bases between. Germline assignment: CDR1 LGHNA and CDR2 YSLEER. The chain's CDR3 is CASSQDHFGENEQFF. The DNA of the CDR3 is TGCGCCAGCAGCCAAGATCACTTCGGGGAAAATGAGCAGTTCTTC.

On this clone: This CDR3 is also generated by other DNA sequences in the sample. The chain is built from TRBV7-2 and TRBJ2-3, with 7 bases lining up with TRBD2. Germline V gives CDR1 SGHTA, CDR2 FQGNSA. V lost 2 bases, J lost 5 bases, and 7 bases stayed unmatched. CDR3 length: 15 amino acids. The CDR3 coding sequence is TGTGCCAGCAGCTTAAGGAGCGGGAAACAAGATACGCAGTATTTT. Translated: CASSLRSGKQDTQYF.

The chain has TRBV28 and TRBJ1-1, with unresolved D. The germline CDR1 and CDR2 sequences are MDHEN and SYDVKM. CDR3 length: 14 amino acids. V lost 6 bases and J lost 7, with 18 bases in between. The CDR3 loop reads CASSRREGYNEAFF. Written as DNA, the CDR3 is TGTGCCAGCAGCCGTCGGGAGGGATACAATGAAGCTTTCTTT.

This clone was observed a few times. One junction end disagrees with the germline gene, perhaps due to a read error. The chain recombines TRBV18 with TRBJ1-3; unclear D gene. CDR3 length equals 13 residues. CDR1 is KGHSH, CDR2 LQKENI, per germline. CDR3 coding DNA: TGTGCCAGCTCAACACCCTCTGGAAACACCATATATTTT. The encoded protein is CASSTPSGNTIYF.

The rearrangement joins TRBV29-1 to TRBJ2-5; 10 bases are a match to TRBD2. The length of the CDR3 is 13 residues. V shed 5 bases, J shed 3 bases, and the junction held 3 bases outside the gene matches. Per the germline V gene, CDR1 is SQVTM and CDR2 is ANQGSEA. The CDR3 nucleotides read TGCAGCGTTTCCGGGACTAGCGAAGAGACCCAGTACTTC. Its translation is CSVSGTSEETQYF.

The chain is built from TRBV18 and TRBJ2-3, with D perhaps matching TRBD1 or TRBD2 (5 bases each). Germline CDR1 and CDR2: KGHSH and LQKENI. The CDR3 covers 15 residues. V lost 4 bases to trimming and J lost 1 base, with 12 bases between them. The CDR3: CASSLMRDGTDTQYF. The CDR3 DNA sequence: TGTGCCAGCTCACTTATGAGGGACGGCACAGATACGCAGTATTTT.

Of note for this clone: Different DNA sequences within this sample yield the same CDR3. The genes are TRBV10-1 and TRBJ2-7; 9 bases map to TRBD2. CDR3 length: 13 amino acids. The trim removed 8 bases at V and 7 bases at J, leaving 9 bases unmatched. Looked up from germline, CDR1 is WNHNN and CDR2 is SYGVQD (reference sequence). Written as DNA, the CDR3 is TGCGCCAGCTCACCGGGACTAGCAGAAGAGCAGTACTTC. It encodes CASSPGLAEEQYF.

The V gene is TRBV7-3, the J gene TRBJ1-1, with D tentatively TRBD1 (6 bases). From germline, CDR1 is SGHTA and CDR2 FQGTGA. The CDR3 is 15 amino acids. The V end lost 2 bases, the J end lost 2 bases, and 12 bases lay between the germline ends. The CDR3 region has the DNA TGTGCCAGCAGCTTACAGCCCAGGGGAAACACTGAAGCTTTCTTT. Encoded protein: CASSLQPRGNTEAFF.

The chain recombines TRBV7-9 with TRBJ2-7, with TRBD2 matching over 11 bases. The CDR3 is made up of 13 amino acids. Looked up from germline, CDR1 is SEHNR and CDR2 is FQNEAQ (reference sequence). With V trimmed by 5 bases and J by 7 bases, 4 bases remained unmatched. The CDR3, as DNA: TGTGCCAGCAGCCGCGGGACTAGCGGAGAGCAGTACTTC. It is translated as CASSRGTSGEQYF.

The chain couples TRBV5-1 to TRBJ2-3; 15 positions match TRBD2. Germline V CDR1 and CDR2: SGHRS, YFSETQ. CDR3 size: 18 residues. V shed 0 bases and J 3 bases; nucleotides not matched to a gene: 5. CDR3 residues: CASSLVGLAGGWTDTQYF. CDR3 nucleotide sequence: TGCGCCAGCAGCTTGGTTGGACTAGCGGGAGGGTGGACAGATACGCAGTATTTT.

This clone has more than one count but fewer than ten. The CDR3 sequence is CASSAGGPDTQYF. In nucleotides, the CDR3 is TGTGCCAGCAGCGCGGGAGGGCCAGATACGCAGTATTTT. V is TRBV21-1 and J is TRBJ2-3; TRBD2 is the table's D call and was not checked against the DNA. TRBV21-1 is a pseudogene. This CDR3 region has 13 residues.

This chain links TRBV18 with TRBJ2-3, with 10 bases matching TRBD2. Per the germline V gene, CDR1 is KGHSH and CDR2 is LQKENI. The CDR3 covers 16 residues. V dropped 5 bases and J dropped 1; count of bases not matched to a gene: 6. Written as DNA, the CDR3 is TGTGCCAGCTCAGTGCTAGCGGGAGACGGCACAGATACGCAGTATTTT. Its protein is CASSVLAGDGTDTQYF. The variable domain in full, completed from reference TRBV18 and TRBJ2-3, reads NAGVMQNPRHLVRRRGQEARLRCSPMKGHSHVYWYRQLPEEGLKFMVYLQKENIIDESGMPKERFSAEFPKEGPSILRIQQVVRGDSAAYFCASSVLAGDGTDTQYFGPGTRLTVL.

As for this clone: Just one base apart from a much larger clone, this may be a read error. This chain links TRBV2 with TRBJ2-3; no clear D. Germline-derived CDR1 and CDR2 are SNHLY and FYNNEI. The CDR3 sequence is 12 residues long. Trimming pared 6 bases from V and 2 bases from J, leaving 6 bases between. The CDR3 region is CASRSDTDTQYF. DNA of the CDR3: TGTGCCAGCAGATCGGACACAGATACGCAGTATTTT.

This clone has ten or more counts. The chain links TRBV6-5 to TRBJ2-4, with 9 bases that match TRBD2. The CDR3 is 14 amino acids. V lost 4 bases and J lost 7; bases outside the gene matches: 5. Germline V lookup: CDR1 MNHEY, CDR2 SVGAGI. The CDR3 DNA sequence: TGTGCCAGCAGTTCCAGCGGGAGGACTAACATTCAGTACTTC. This translates into CASSSSGRTNIQYF.

The chain combines TRBV6-1 with TRBJ2-7; D may be TRBD1 (6 bases). The CDR3 is 14 amino acids. Deletions cut 8 bases from V and 0 bases from J, with 14 bases between. The germline CDR1 and CDR2 sequences are MNHNS and SASEGT. CDR3 nucleotide sequence: TGTGCCAGCGATTCTGAAGGGGGCTCCTACGAGCAGTACTTC. Protein product: CASDSEGGSYEQYF.

This chain connects TRBV30 to TRBJ2-3; TRBD2 aligns across 10 bases. In germline, CDR1 is GTSNPN, CDR2 SVGIG (reference sequence). The V gene end was trimmed by 1 base and the J gene end by 3 bases; junction bases not matched to a gene: 4. The CDR3 is made up of 15 amino acids. Here the CDR3 DNA reads TGTGCCTGGAGTGACGGACTAGCGGAAACAGATACGCAGTATTTT. This translates into CAWSDGLAETDTQYF.

This clone was seen more than once but under ten times. The rearrangement links TRBV9 to TRBJ1-1; D is unresolved. V was cut by 2 bases and J by 3 bases, with 11 bases left in between. CDR1 and CDR2 from the germline V gene are SGDLS and YYNGEE. This CDR3 spans 14 amino acids. CDR3 nucleotides: TGTGCCAGCAGCGTTGGGATTAGGGACACTGAAGCTTTCTTT. This sequence encodes CASSVGIRDTEAFF.

This chain's CDR3 is CASSSQGSGYGYTF. Written as DNA, the CDR3 is TGTGCCAGCAGTTCCCAGGGATCGGGGTATGGCTACACCTTC. The chain links TRBV27 to TRBJ1-2, with D perhaps TRBD1 (5 bases). CDR1 MNHEY and CDR2 SMNVEV come from the germline V gene (reference sequence). V was trimmed by 4 bases and J by 5 bases, leaving 14 bases between them. The CDR3 totals 14 residues.

The chain is built from TRBV9 and TRBJ2-2; D perhaps matches TRBD1 (5 bases). The CDR3 consists of 15 residues. CDR1 and CDR2 (germline): SGDLS, YYNGEE. Deletions cut 4 bases from V and 3 bases from J, with 13 bases between. Here the CDR3 DNA reads TGTGCCAGCAGCTTAAGGGGATCAGACACCGGGGAGCTGTTTTTT. Its protein is CASSLRGSDTGELFF.

The CDR3 DNA reads as TGTGCCAGCAGCCCACAAATCCAGAGCAGTAGTGGCGAGCAGTACTTC. Encoded protein: CASSPQIQSSSGEQYF. This chain uses TRBV9 with TRBJ2-7; D uncertain. CDR1 is SGDLS and CDR2 is YYNGEE in the germline V gene. The CDR3 runs to 16 residues. Trimming took off 4 bases at V and 6 bases at J, with 23 bases between the two ends.

V usage is TRBV6-1 and J usage is TRBJ1-1; maybe TRBD1 (6 bases). Germline V gene data show CDR1 as MNHNS and CDR2 as SASEGT. The CDR3 totals 14 residues. Between the trimmed V and J ends, which lost 1 base and 6 bases, there was a span of 12 bases. DNA for the CDR3: TGTGCCAGCAGTGAAGTCAGGGGAGCTTCTGAAGCTTTCTTT. Amino acids: CASSEVRGASEAFF.

This clone was counted only a few times. The gene calls are TRBV5-1 and TRBJ1-1; D is uncertain. Trimming shortened V by 0 bases and J by 5 bases, and 8 bases separated the two germline ends. In germline, CDR1 is SGHRS, CDR2 YFSETQ. This CDR3 is built from 13 residues. The CDR3, as DNA: TGCGCCAGCAGCTTGGAGGCCCGAACTGAAGCTTTCTTT. It is translated as CASSLEARTEAFF. The variable domain in full, completed from reference TRBV5-1 and TRBJ1-1, reads KAGVTQTPRYLIKTRGQQVTLSCSPISGHRSVSWYQQTPGQGLQFLFEYFSETQRNKGNFPGRFSGRQFSNSRSEMNVSTLELGDSALYLCASSLEARTEAFFGQGTRLTVV.

The chain employs TRBV5-1 and TRBJ2-2, with D uncertain. This CDR3 comprises 14 residues. Germline-derived CDR1 and CDR2 are SGHRS and YFSETQ. V was clipped by 0 bases and J by 4 bases, with 7 bases between them. CDR3 region: CASSLVAVTGELFF. CDR3 nucleotide sequence: TGCGCCAGCAGCTTGGTGGCGGTCACCGGGGAGCTGTTTTTT. Looking up the rest from reference TRBV5-1 and TRBJ2-2 gives the full variable domain: KAGVTQTPRYLIKTRGQQVTLSCSPISGHRSVSWYQQTPGQGLQFLFEYFSETQRNKGNFPGRFSGRQFSNSRSEMNVSTLELGDSALYLCASSLVAVTGELFFGEGSRLTVL.

This clone was counted a few times. This chain links TRBV6-1 with TRBJ2-5; TRBD1 aligns across 8 bases. Germline V gene lookup returns CDR1 MNHNS and CDR2 SASEGT. The V and J ends lost 9 bases and 3 bases, in that order; junction bases with no gene match: 6. This CDR3 comprises 13 residues. CDR3: CASRTGYEETQYF. DNA of the CDR3: TGTGCCAGTAGGACAGGGTATGAAGAGACCCAGTACTTC.